One and the same sample provided the 10 T cell receptor beta chains below, sequenced in a study of T cells in Graves' hyperthyroidism and ophthalmopathy. RNA transcripts were the template for amplifying TCR beta CDR3 regions. HTBI primers were the set used in a first-round RT-PCR of the TCR CDR3. TCRdb itself ran the multiplex PCR reads through MiXCR, one entry per CDR3 protein. The repertoire consists of some 210,000 distinct CDR3 sequences, with roughly 15% occurring once and the leading ten covering 50%. The sequenced sample was blood. These receptor sequences come from a middle-aged man with Graves' hyperthyroidism.

This clonotype occurred a few times. This sequence joins TRBV29-1 and TRBJ2-1, with 10 bases that match TRBD2. Germline CDR1 and CDR2: SQVTM and ANQGSEA. This CDR3 spans 13 amino acids. With 4 bases clipped from V and 6 bases from J, the junction kept 3 bases outside the gene matches. This CDR3 is CSVVLAGVNEQFF. Written as DNA, the CDR3 is TGCAGCGTTGTTCTAGCGGGAGTCAATGAGCAGTTCTTC.

As regards this clonotype: A much more abundant neighbour one base away suggests this may be a read error. This chain uses TRBV7-2 with TRBJ1-2, with a possible D match to TRBD1 (6 bases). Trimming took 5 bases from V and 12 from J, leaving 22 bases between them. The V gene's germline CDR1 is SGHTA and CDR2 FQGNSA. The CDR3 is 14 residues long. The CDR3 here is CASSAHGQKGGNTF. In DNA form, the CDR3 reads TGTGCCAGCAGCGCACATGGACAGAAGGGAGGCAACACCTTC.

In this sample, this clonotype turned up a few times. The chain links TRBV7-9 to TRBJ2-3; the match to TRBD1 covers 7 bases. CDR3 length: 15 amino acids. Germline trimming cut 7 bases from V and 5 bases from J; bases unmatched to any gene: 12. The germline gives CDR1 SEHNR, CDR2 FQNEAQ (reference sequence). CDR3 sequence (DNA): TGTGCCAGCACCCGACAGGGTAATTCTGGAGATACGCAGTATTTT. Its protein product is CASTRQGNSGDTQYF.

In this sample, this clonotype turned up many times. The chain links TRBV2 to TRBJ2-1, with 13 bases identical to TRBD2. The J segment lost 8 bases and the V segment lost 5 bases, leaving 12 bases of the junction unmatched. This CDR3 region has 17 residues. Germline values: CDR1 SNHLY, CDR2 FYNNEI. DNA of the CDR3: TGTGCCAGCAGTTTTACTAGCGGGAGGGCCACCCGTCATGAGCAGTTCTTC. Translation gives CASSFTSGRATRHEQFF.

The rearrangement links TRBV4-1 to TRBJ2-1; D possibly corresponds to TRBD1 (5 bases). Per germline, CDR1 MGHRA and CDR2 YSYEKL. V lost 3 bases to trimming and J lost 2 bases, with 17 bases between them. This CDR3 has 17 amino acids. DNA for the CDR3: TGCGCCAGCAGCCATTTTTTTCGGCAGGGTACCTACAATGAGCAGTTCTTC. It yields the protein CASSHFFRQGTYNEQFF.

The chain uses TRBV4-1 and TRBJ2-7, with D unclear. This CDR3 contains 14 residues. Per the germline V gene, CDR1 is MGHRA and CDR2 is YSYEKL. V lost 4 bases and J 3 bases, leaving 13 bases between the germline ends. The CDR3 coding sequence is TGCGCCAGCAGCCCACTCCCCCAGAACTACGAGCAGTACTTC. This sequence encodes CASSPLPQNYEQYF.

This clonotype was detected only once. A junction end diverges from the germline sequence, so it may reflect a read error. The rearrangement joins TRBV19 to TRBJ2-2; no clear D gene. The CDR3 is 15 amino acids. Germline V lookup: CDR1 LNHDA, CDR2 SQIVND (reference sequence). CDR3 loop: CVSSFDTGNTGELFF. CDR3 DNA: TGTGTCAGTAGTTTCGACACCGGGAACACCGGGGAGCTGTTTTTT.

This rearrangement joins TRBV13 to TRBJ2-7; TRBD2 agrees at 7 bases. Trimming removed 5 bases from V and 2 bases from J; junction bases left unmatched: 9. CDR1 is PRHDT, CDR2 FYEKMQ, per germline (reference sequence). The CDR3 loop spans 15 amino acids. CDR3 DNA: TGTGCCAGCAGCCAAAGTGGGCTAGCGGCCTACGAGCAGTACTTC. Translated: CASSQSGLAAYEQYF.

In this sample, this clonotype turned up many times. The chain carries TRBV6-1 and TRBJ2-5; TRBD1 matches 9 bases. Germline values: CDR1 MNHNS, CDR2 SASEGT. Trimming at V came to 5 bases and at J to 2 bases, leaving 6 bases not matched to a gene. CDR3 length: 15 amino acids. CDR3 sequence reads: CASSWTGQGQETQYF. As DNA, the CDR3 is TGTGCCAGCAGTTGGACGGGACAGGGACAAGAGACCCAGTACTTC.

This clonotype showed up many times. This chain joins TRBV30 and TRBJ2-2; 7 positions agree with TRBD2. This CDR3 spans 14 amino acids. Germline V gene sequence: CDR1 GTSNPN, CDR2 SVGIG (reference sequence). V shed 4 bases, J shed 6 bases, and the junction held 8 bases outside the gene matches. The DNA of the CDR3 is TGTGCCTGGACCAGAGGGAGGGCCTCCGGGGAGCTGTTTTTT. It is translated as CAWTRGRASGELFF.